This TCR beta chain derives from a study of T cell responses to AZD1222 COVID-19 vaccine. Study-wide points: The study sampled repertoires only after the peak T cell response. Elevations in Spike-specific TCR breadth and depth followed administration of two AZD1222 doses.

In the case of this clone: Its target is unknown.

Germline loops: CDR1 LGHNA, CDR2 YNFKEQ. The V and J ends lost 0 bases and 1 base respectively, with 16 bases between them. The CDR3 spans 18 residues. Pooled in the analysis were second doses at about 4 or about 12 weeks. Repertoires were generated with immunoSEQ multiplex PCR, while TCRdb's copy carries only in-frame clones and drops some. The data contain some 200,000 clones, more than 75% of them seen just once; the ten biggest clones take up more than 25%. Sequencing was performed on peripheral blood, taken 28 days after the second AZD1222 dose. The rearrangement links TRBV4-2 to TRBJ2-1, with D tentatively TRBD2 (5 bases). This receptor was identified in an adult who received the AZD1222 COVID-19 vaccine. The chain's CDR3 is CASSQEALGGPSYNEQFF. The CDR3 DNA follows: TGTGCCAGCAGCCAAGAAGCCCTGGGCGGGCCTTCCTACAATGAGCAGTTCTTC.